These 17 T cell receptor beta chains came from one sample sequenced in a study of blood T cell repertoires in COVID-19. This table comes from immunoSEQ multiplex PCR, and its TCRdb copy is limited to in-frame clones, with some not included. In the table there are about 280,000 clones, around 85% of which are singletons. Material for sequencing was PBMCs or T cells enriched from blood (not recorded which). Every receptor here comes from a woman between 45 and 65 years old who had recovered from COVID-19.

This rearrangement joins TRBV27 to TRBJ2-1; 9 bases are a match to TRBD2. The CDR3 has 17 amino acids. J lost 7 bases, V lost 6 bases, and 16 bases had no gene match. Germline V gene lookup returns CDR1 MNHEY and CDR2 SMNVEV (reference sequence). The CDR3 reads CASSPRERGAQRNEQFF. The CDR3 coding sequence is TGTGCCAGCAGCCCGAGGGAGCGGGGGGCCCAGAGGAATGAGCAGTTCTTC.

This clone occurred once. The CDR3, as DNA: TGCGCCAGCAGTGAGTCGAGGACAGGGGGCTCCTACGAGCAGTACTTC. Encoded protein: CASSESRTGGSYEQYF. The rearrangement links TRBV10-2 to TRBJ2-7; 10 bases are shared with TRBD1. Unmatched junction bases numbered 2, after V lost 0 bases and J lost 0 bases. The CDR3 has 16 residues. Germline CDR1 reads WSHSY; CDR2 reads SAAADI.

This clone was seen a single time. This chain connects TRBV27 to TRBJ2-7; possible D gene TRBD1, 6 bases. The germline gives CDR1 MNHEY, CDR2 SMNVEV (reference sequence). This CDR3 is 15 amino acids long. The V end lost 5 bases, the J end lost 2 bases, and 16 bases lay between the germline ends. CDR3 nucleotide sequence: TGTGCCAGCAGTACAGCCGGGACACAAACCTACGAGCAGTACTTC. Translated, it gives CASSTAGTQTYEQYF.

This clone was counted once. The genes are TRBV18 and TRBJ2-1; D may be TRBD2 (5 bases). Looked up from germline, CDR1 is KGHSH and CDR2 is LQKENI. The CDR3 consists of 13 residues. V was trimmed by 6 bases and J by 8 bases, leaving 14 bases between them. In DNA form, the CDR3 reads TGTGCCAGCTCCCGGACTCTAGTCGATGAGCAGTTCTTC. This gives the protein CASSRTLVDEQFF.

This chain joins TRBV29-1 and TRBJ2-5; perhaps TRBD2 as D (6 bases). V was pared by 5 bases and J by 4 bases, with 17 bases between. This CDR3 has 14 residues. Germline V lookup: CDR1 SQVTM, CDR2 ANQGSEA. The CDR3 nucleotides are TGCAGCGTTTCTAAGACTAGTGACGGAGAGACCCAGTACTTC. This codes for CSVSKTSDGETQYF.

The chain employs TRBV3-1 (or the pseudogene TRBV3-2) and TRBJ1-1; D is possibly TRBD1 (6 bases). Trimming pared 6 bases from V and 4 bases from J, leaving 21 bases between. The CDR3 runs to 16 residues. Germline lookup yields CDR1 LGHDT and CDR2 YNNKEL (reference sequence). The CDR3 DNA follows: TGTGCCAGCAGTACCCTAATCTGGGGGGGCGCCACTGAAGCTTTCTTT. Amino acid sequence: CASSTLIWGGATEAFF.

The chain combines TRBV19 with TRBJ2-5; D uncertain. The CDR3 has 12 residues. V was cut by 3 bases and J by 3 bases, with 5 bases left in between. In germline, CDR1 is LNHDA, CDR2 SQIVND (reference sequence). CDR3 in amino acids: CASSIAEETQYF. The CDR3 DNA is TGTGCCAGTAGTATTGCAGAAGAGACCCAGTACTTC.

In this sample, this clone turned up a few times. The chain employs TRBV28 and TRBJ1-2; 11 positions match TRBD1. Per germline, CDR1 MDHEN and CDR2 SYDVKM. The junction had 7 bases not matched to a gene; V was cut back by 6 bases and J by 4 bases. This CDR3 region has 15 residues. CDR3 in DNA: TGTGCCAGCAGACTTATGGGACAGGGGGGCTATGGCTACACCTTC. This gives the protein CASRLMGQGGYGYTF.

The chain carries TRBV7-6 and TRBJ1-1; the D gene is possibly TRBD1 (6 bases). The V and J ends lost 1 base and 4 bases respectively, with 13 bases between them. CDR1 and CDR2 from the germline V gene are SGHVS and FNYEAQ. The CDR3 has 15 amino acids. DNA for the CDR3: TGTGCCAGCAGCTTAGGGACAGCGGGGGGCACTGAAGCTTTCTTT. It is translated as CASSLGTAGGTEAFF.

V usage is TRBV11-2 and J usage is TRBJ1-1; D might be TRBD1 (5 bases). From germline, CDR1 is SGHAT and CDR2 FQNNGV. The CDR3 has 15 residues. V gave up 2 bases and J gave up 10 bases, with 20 bases separating them. In nucleotides, the CDR3 is TGTGCCAGCAGCTTATTTGGTGAGGCAGGGAGGGGAGCTTTCTTT. Translated: CASSLFGEAGRGAFF.

This clone was detected only a few times. V is TRBV30 and J is TRBJ1-2, with D unclear. Deletions cut 2 bases from V and 0 bases from J, with 7 bases between. Per the germline V gene, CDR1 is GTSNPN and CDR2 is SVGIG (reference sequence). This CDR3 is 13 amino acids long. The CDR3 region is CAWSHDTNYGYTF. For the CDR3, the DNA is TGTGCCTGGAGTCATGACACTAACTATGGCTACACCTTC.

The chain has TRBV2 and TRBJ2-1, with 8 bases that match TRBD2. In germline, CDR1 is SNHLY, CDR2 FYNNEI. Losses at the gene ends were 5 bases for V and 7 bases for J; bases not matched to a gene: 7. The CDR3 has 14 amino acids. CDR3 loop: CASSSRPGGNEQFF. CDR3 DNA sequence: TGTGCCAGCAGTTCACGCCCGGGAGGGAATGAGCAGTTCTTC.

The CDR3 region is CAGKFWEGRVYEQYF. CDR3 coding DNA: TGCGCCGGAAAATTCTGGGAGGGTCGGGTCTACGAGCAGTACTTC. The chain recombines TRBV10-1 with TRBJ2-7; 7 nucleotides agree with TRBD2. J gave up 3 bases and V 11 bases, and 16 bases lay outside the gene matches. Germline V gene data show CDR1 as WNHNN and CDR2 as SYGVQD (reference sequence). CDR3 size: 15 residues.

This chain uses TRBV10-1 with TRBJ2-7; 12 bases are a match to TRBD1. The germline CDR1 and CDR2 sequences are WNHNN and SYGVQD (reference sequence). CDR3 length: 15 residues. Trimming removed 4 bases from V and 2 bases from J; junction bases left unmatched: 3. The CDR3 is CASSAGQGAAYEQYF. The CDR3 DNA sequence: TGCGCCAGCAGTGCGGGACAGGGGGCTGCCTACGAGCAGTACTTC.

The V and J genes are TRBV19 and TRBJ1-6, with 9 bases identical to TRBD1. Germline trimming cut 1 base from V and 5 bases from J; bases unmatched to any gene: 15. The length of the CDR3 is 20 residues. Germline V gene lookup returns CDR1 LNHDA and CDR2 SQIVND (reference sequence). CDR3 loop: CASSIGVGQGLYVDNSPLHF. CDR3 sequence (DNA): TGTGCCAGTAGTATAGGCGTCGGACAGGGGCTCTACGTCGATAATTCACCCCTCCACTTT.

The CDR3 region has the DNA TGTGCCAGCTCACCCGGTGCGGAGCCAGACACCATATATTTT. This encodes CASSPGAEPDTIYF. This chain uses TRBV18 with TRBJ1-3; D ambiguous. Trimming took 3 bases from V and 8 from J, leaving 14 bases between them. This CDR3 comprises 14 residues. In germline, CDR1 is KGHSH, CDR2 LQKENI.

V usage is TRBV19 and J usage is TRBJ2-3; no firm D call. From germline, CDR1 is LNHDA and CDR2 SQIVND (reference sequence). CDR3 length equals 13 residues. V was shortened by 3 bases and J by 4 bases, with 8 bases between the two germline ends. Here the CDR3 reads CASSIWHPDTQYF. In nucleotides, the CDR3 is TGTGCCAGTAGTATTTGGCACCCAGATACGCAGTATTTT.